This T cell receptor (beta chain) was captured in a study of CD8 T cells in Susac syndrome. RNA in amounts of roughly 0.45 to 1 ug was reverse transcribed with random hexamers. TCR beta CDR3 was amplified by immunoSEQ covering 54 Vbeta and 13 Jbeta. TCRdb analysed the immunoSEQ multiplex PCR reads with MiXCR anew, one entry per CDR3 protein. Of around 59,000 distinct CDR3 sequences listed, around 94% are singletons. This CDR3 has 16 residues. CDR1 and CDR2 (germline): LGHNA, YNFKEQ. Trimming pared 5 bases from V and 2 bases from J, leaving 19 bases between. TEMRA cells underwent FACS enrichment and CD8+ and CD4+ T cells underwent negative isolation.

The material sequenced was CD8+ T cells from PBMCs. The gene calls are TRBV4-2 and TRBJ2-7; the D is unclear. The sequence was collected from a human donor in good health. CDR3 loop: CASSARGEHKTYEQYF. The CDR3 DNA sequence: TGTGCCAGCAGCGCGCGTGGCGAACATAAAACCTACGAGCAGTACTTC.